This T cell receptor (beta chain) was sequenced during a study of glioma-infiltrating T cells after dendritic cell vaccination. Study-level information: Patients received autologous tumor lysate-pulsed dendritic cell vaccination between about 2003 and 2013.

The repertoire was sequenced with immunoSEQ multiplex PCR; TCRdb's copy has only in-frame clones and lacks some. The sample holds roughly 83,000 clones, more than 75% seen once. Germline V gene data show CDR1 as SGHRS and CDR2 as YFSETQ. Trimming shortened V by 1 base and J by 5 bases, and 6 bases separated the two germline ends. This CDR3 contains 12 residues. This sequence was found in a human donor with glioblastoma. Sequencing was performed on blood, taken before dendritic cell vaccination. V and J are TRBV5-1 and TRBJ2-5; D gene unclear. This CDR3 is CASSLSGETQYF. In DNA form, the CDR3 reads TGCGCCAGCAGCTTGTCCGGGGAGACCCAGTACTTC.